The entry below gives a single T cell receptor beta chain sequence along with its context. Antigen specificity is unknown. Sequencing was performed with immunoSEQ multiplex PCR; in TCRdb, only in-frame clones are kept and a portion is missing. The sample has a few thousand clones; 60% to 85% are singletons. This sample was included in a study of immune cell composition in non-small cell lung cancer. Broader study findings: Lung adenocarcinomas had lower top 10 clone scores and clonality than squamous tumours.

The germline V gene has CDR1 SGHNT and CDR2 YYREEE (reference sequence). This CDR3 spans 13 amino acids. V was clipped by 4 bases and J by 1 base, with 8 bases between them. The chain employs TRBV5-4 and TRBJ1-2; D unresolved. The sample was lung tumor tissue. This sequence was found in a human donor with non-small cell lung cancer. CDR3 bases: TGTGCCAGCAGCCCCGGGGTTAACTATGGCTACACCTTC. Translation: CASSPGVNYGYTF.